The next 23 T cell receptor beta chains were all read from a single sample in a study of blood T cell repertoires in COVID-19. Assay: immunoSEQ multiplex PCR; the TCRdb copy retains only in-frame clones and omits some. The sample consists of a few hundred thousand clones, approximately 90% of them appearing once. The sample consisted of PBMCs or T cells enriched from blood (not recorded which). The receptors come from a woman between 18 and 29 years old who had recovered from COVID-19.

The sample holds a few counts of this clone. J is TRBJ2-7 and V is TRBV6-5; 8 positions agree with TRBD2. Trimming removed 6 bases from V and 0 bases from J; junction bases left unmatched: 7. Looked up from germline, CDR1 is MNHEY and CDR2 is SVGAGI. CDR3 length equals 15 residues. This CDR3 is CASRILAGSSYEQYF. The CDR3 coding sequence is TGTGCCAGCAGGATCTTAGCGGGGAGCTCCTACGAGCAGTACTTC.

The rearrangement links TRBV30 to TRBJ2-1; 7 nucleotides match TRBD1. V was pared by 1 base and J by 4 bases, with 7 bases of the junction left unmatched. CDR1 and CDR2 from the germline V gene are GTSNPN and SVGIG (reference sequence). This CDR3 is built from 15 residues. The CDR3 DNA follows: TGTGCCTGGAGTGACCGGGACAGCTATTACAATGAGCAGTTCTTC. It encodes CAWSDRDSYYNEQFF.

This rearrangement joins TRBV7-3 to TRBJ2-7; D might be TRBD2 (6 bases). Germline lookup yields CDR1 SGHTA and CDR2 FQGTGA. V lost 5 bases, J lost 3 bases, and 17 bases lay in between. The CDR3 is 15 residues long. CDR3 residues: CASSERPGLNYEQYF. The CDR3 bases are TGTGCCAGCAGCGAGCGACCGGGACTCAACTACGAGCAGTACTTC. Full variable domain (rest looked up from reference TRBV7-3 and TRBJ2-7): GAGVSQTPSNKVTEKGKYVELRCDPISGHTALYWYRQSLGQGPEFLIYFQGTGAADDSGLPNDRFFAVRPEGSVSTLKIQRTERGDSAVYLCASSERPGLNYEQYFGPGTRLTVT.

The V gene is TRBV7-2, the J gene TRBJ1-6; possibly TRBD1 for D (5 bases). The germline V gene encodes CDR1 SGHTA and CDR2 FQGNSA. The CDR3 spans 15 residues. The germline V and J ends were trimmed by 2 bases and 9 bases, with 14 bases remaining between them. CDR3 in amino acids: CASSLHRNGISPLHF. The CDR3 DNA reads TGTGCCAGCAGCTTACACAGGAATGGGATTTCACCCCTCCACTTT. Full variable domain (outside the CDR3, taken from reference TRBV7-2 and TRBJ1-6): GAGVSQSPSNKVTEKGKDVELRCDPISGHTALYWYRQSLGQGLEFLIYFQGNSAPDKSGLPSDRFSAERTGGSVSTLTIQRTQQEDSAVYLCASSLHRNGISPLHFGNGTRLTVT.

This clone has just one count. The chain links TRBV6-2 or TRBV6-3 to TRBJ2-3; 7 positions agree with TRBD1. The ends lost 0 bases at V and 2 bases at J; junction bases unmatched: 8. CDR1 and CDR2 (germline): MNHEY, SVGEGT. This CDR3 is built from 17 residues. The DNA of the CDR3 is TGTGCCAGCAGTTACTCGAGAGGGGGCGCGATCACAGATACGCAGTATTTT. Translation gives CASSYSRGGAITDTQYF.

This chain joins TRBV19 and TRBJ2-5; 8 positions agree with TRBD2. J gave up 5 bases and V 3 bases, and 2 bases lay outside the gene matches. CDR1 LNHDA and CDR2 SQIVND come from the germline V gene (reference sequence). The CDR3 length is 13 residues. CDR3 amino acids: CASSMASGETQYF. In nucleotides, the CDR3 is TGTGCCAGTAGTATGGCTAGCGGGGAGACCCAGTACTTC.

The chain recombines TRBV11-2 with TRBJ2-7, with 15 positions matching TRBD2. Germline V gene data show CDR1 as SGHAT and CDR2 as FQNNGV. This CDR3 is 16 amino acids long. The ends lost 1 base at V and 6 bases at J; junction bases unmatched: 4. The CDR3: CASSLGTSGGAGEQYF. In nucleotides, the CDR3 is TGTGCCAGCAGCTTAGGGACTAGCGGGGGGGCCGGCGAGCAGTACTTC.

A few counts support this clone. The chain combines TRBV10-1 with TRBJ2-2; tentatively, D is TRBD1 (5 bases). The length of the CDR3 is 15 residues. V was clipped by 3 bases and J by 0 bases, with 8 bases between them. In germline, CDR1 is WNHNN, CDR2 SYGVQD (reference sequence). The CDR3: CASSEGASNTGELFF. In DNA form, the CDR3 reads TGCGCCAGCAGTGAAGGGGCGTCGAACACCGGGGAGCTGTTTTTT.

The genes are TRBV29-1 and TRBJ2-7; TRBD1 matches 7 bases. V lost 1 base, J lost 0 bases, and 0 bases stayed unmatched. The CDR3 totals 13 residues. CDR1 and CDR2 (germline): SQVTM, ANQGSEA. CDR3 protein: CSVEGDSSYEQYF. Here the CDR3 DNA reads TGCAGCGTTGAAGGGGACAGCTCCTACGAGCAGTACTTC.

The gene calls are TRBV28 and TRBJ1-5, with a weak D call TRBD1 (6 bases). Per germline, CDR1 MDHEN and CDR2 SYDVKM. The CDR3 is 15 residues long. V lost 3 bases, J lost 3 bases, and 12 bases lay in between. CDR3 DNA: TGTGCCAGCAGTTTCAGTACAGGGATCAATCAGCCCCAGCATTTT. Its protein is CASSFSTGINQPQHF.

J is TRBJ2-3 and V is TRBV11-3; D may be TRBD2 (5 bases). V was clipped by 3 bases and J by 6 bases, with 13 bases between them. Germline V gene sequence: CDR1 SGHNT, CDR2 YENEEA. This CDR3 has 14 residues. The CDR3 is CASSLAGSYDTQYF. CDR3 DNA: TGTGCCAGCAGCTTGGCGGGCAGCTACGATACGCAGTATTTT.

Only one count was recorded for this clone. V gene TRBV9 combines with J gene TRBJ1-5; the D is unclear. Deletions cut 4 bases from V and 10 bases from J, with 21 bases between. There are 15 residues in the CDR3. Germline V gene sequence: CDR1 SGDLS, CDR2 YYNGEE. The CDR3 sequence is CASSPSVRDHVPQHF. Written as DNA, the CDR3 is TGTGCCAGCAGCCCCTCTGTCCGGGATCACGTCCCCCAGCATTTT.

This chain joins TRBV6-5 and TRBJ2-2; TRBD1 is a possible D gene (5 bases). The V gene's germline CDR1 is MNHEY and CDR2 SVGAGI. The CDR3 sequence is 14 residues long. The V gene lost 7 bases and the J gene lost 5 bases, with 14 bases spanning the gap. The CDR3 DNA reads TGTGCCAGCAATCGGCAGGGAAAAACCGGGGAGCTGTTTTTT. The encoded protein is CASNRQGKTGELFF.

The chain employs TRBV5-8 and TRBJ1-1, with unresolved D. The germline V gene has CDR1 SGHTS and CDR2 YDEGEE. The CDR3 is 14 amino acids. The V end lost 2 bases, the J end lost 3 bases, and 11 bases lay between the germline ends. CDR3 amino acids: CASSFQPRDTEAFF. DNA of the CDR3: TGTGCCAGCAGCTTCCAGCCTCGGGACACTGAAGCTTTCTTT. The variable domain in full, completed from reference TRBV5-8 and TRBJ1-1, reads EAGVTQSPTHLIKTRGQQATLRCSPISGHTSVYWYQQALGLGLQFLLWYDEGEERNRGNFPPRFSGRQFPNYSSELNVNALELEDSALYLCASSFQPRDTEAFFGQGTRLTVV.

This clone was seen only a few times. This rearrangement joins TRBV24-1 to TRBJ2-1; the match to TRBD1 covers 8 bases. The V and J ends lost 7 bases and 5 bases, in that order; junction bases with no gene match: 6. This CDR3 is built from 14 residues. The V gene's germline CDR1 is KGHDR and CDR2 SFDVKD. CDR3 in amino acids: CATRDTTGDNEQFF. As DNA, the CDR3 is TGTGCCACCAGGGATACGACAGGGGACAATGAGCAGTTCTTC.

V is TRBV6-5 and J is TRBJ1-2, with D perhaps matching TRBD1 (6 bases). CDR3 length equals 13 residues. Deletions cut 6 bases from V and 4 bases from J, with 12 bases between. CDR1 is MNHEY and CDR2 is SVGAGI in the germline V gene. The CDR3 reads CASSATGSYGYTF. DNA for the CDR3: TGTGCCAGCAGCGCTACAGGGTCCTATGGCTACACCTTC.

The chain couples TRBV10-1 to TRBJ2-2; perhaps TRBD1 as D (5 bases). Trimming cost V 0 bases and J 1 base, with 18 bases left between them. Germline CDR1 reads WNHNN; CDR2 reads SYGVQD (reference sequence). This CDR3 region has 19 residues. The DNA of the CDR3 is TGCGCCAGCAGTGAGTCGATGGGGTCGAGGACATTGAACACCGGGGAGCTGTTTTTT. It encodes CASSESMGSRTLNTGELFF.

This clone was seen once. The V and J genes are TRBV28 and TRBJ1-4, with 8 bases identical to TRBD1. Germline assignment: CDR1 MDHEN and CDR2 SYDVKM. Trimming cost V 3 bases and J 7 bases; bases outside gene matches: 7. This CDR3 region has 15 residues. The CDR3: CASSLGQAQGEKLFF. CDR3 DNA sequence: TGTGCCAGCAGTTTGGGACAGGCCCAGGGTGAAAAACTGTTTTTT.

The chain couples TRBV7-5 to TRBJ1-2; TRBD1 reflects the table's D call only, with no check against the DNA. TRBV7-5 is labeled a pseudogene. The CDR3 runs to 18 residues. CDR3 DNA sequence: TGTGCCAGAAGCTTAGCGATGGGCCCAGCAGGGGCCCGGCATGGCTACACCTTC. As protein: CARSLAMGPAGARHGYTF.

J is TRBJ2-7 and V is TRBV10-3; 7 bases fit TRBD1. The CDR3 loop spans 15 amino acids. The V gene's germline CDR1 is ENHRY and CDR2 SYGVKD. V gave up 6 bases and J gave up 2 bases; unmatched junction bases: 10. CDR3 nucleotides: TGTGCCATCAGCCTTGACAGGGATACCACCTACGAGCAGTACTTC. Translating gives CAISLDRDTTYEQYF.

This CDR3 reads CASSLGTSGELFF. CDR3 sequence (DNA): TGTGCCAGCAGCCTGGGGACATCAGGGGAGCTGTTTTTT. The chain is built from TRBV14 and TRBJ2-2; possible D gene TRBD1, 6 bases. Trimming took 4 bases from V and 8 from J, leaving 11 bases between them. The CDR3 consists of 13 residues. Germline CDR1 reads SGHDN; CDR2 reads FVKESK.

The chain uses TRBV11-2 and TRBJ1-2; possible D gene TRBD1, 5 bases. Per germline, CDR1 SGHAT and CDR2 FQNNGV. The CDR3 runs 13 residues. V lost 4 bases to trimming and J lost 3 bases, with 9 bases between them. In DNA, the CDR3 is TGTGCCAGCAGCTGGTTGACAGACTATGGCTACACCTTC. It yields the protein CASSWLTDYGYTF.

J is TRBJ2-3 and V is TRBV27; TRBD2 matches 8 bases. V dropped 6 bases and J dropped 5; count of bases not matched to a gene: 16. This CDR3 is built from 17 residues. Germline V gene sequence: CDR1 MNHEY, CDR2 SMNVEV (reference sequence). CDR3 region: CASSAAQGTREGDTQYF. As DNA, the CDR3 is TGTGCCAGCAGCGCGGCGCAGGGGACTAGAGAAGGAGATACGCAGTATTTT.